This T cell receptor (beta chain) is drawn from a study of shared clonotypes between healthy human individuals. Germline CDR1 MGHDK, CDR2 SYGVNS. The V end lost 2 bases, the J end lost 4 bases, and 18 bases lay between the germline ends. The CDR3 is 16 amino acids. Assay execution took place at the deep level. Every immunoSEQ plate was one replicate of a subset's evenly spread DNA. The protocol was immunoSEQ multiplex PCR, while the TCRdb copy is restricted to in-frame clones and leaves out a portion. The data contain about 120,000 clones, 68% of them singletons. In the case of this clone: Its specificity is not known.

Regarding the study as a whole: An effect of sequencing depth on clonotype sharing among donors was expected.

The donors, healthy adults who were HIV-negative, had experienced no recent acute infections or vaccinations. The clonotype comes from a woman aged 25 to 45 in good health. The source material was memory CD8+ T cells sorted from blood. As for subset: CD45RO+ cells pooled with CCR7-negative TemRA cells. V is TRBV25-1 and J is TRBJ2-7; possible D gene TRBD2, 6 bases. CDR3: CASSERLANGSYEQYF. The CDR3 DNA reads TGTGCCAGCAGTGAACGGCTAGCGAACGGGTCATACGAGCAGTACTTC.